Following are 18 T cell receptor beta chains from one sample sequenced in a study of T cell responses to AZD1222 COVID-19 vaccine. Assay used: immunoSEQ multiplex PCR; TCRdb lists only in-frame clones, some missing. This sample carries some 120,000 clones, around 88% of them seen once, and the ten largest clones take 4.5% to 6%. The material sequenced was peripheral blood, taken on day 0 of AZD1222 vaccination. These receptors all come from an adult in good health.

In DNA form, the CDR3 reads TGCGCCAGCAGCTTGCGGGGGGATAGCAATCAGCCCCAGCATTTT. It encodes CASSLRGDSNQPQHF. The rearrangement uses TRBV5-1 and TRBJ1-5; D may be TRBD1 (5 bases). Germline CDR1 SGHRS, CDR2 YFSETQ. The CDR3 has 15 amino acids. Trimming stripped 1 base from V and 0 bases from J, with 8 bases between.

The V and J genes are TRBV10-2 and TRBJ2-7, with 12 bases matching TRBD2. This CDR3 contains 17 residues. The V gene's germline CDR1 is WSHSY and CDR2 SAAADI. With V trimmed by 0 bases and J by 1 base, 4 bases remained unmatched. The CDR3 DNA sequence: TGCGCCAGCAGTGAGTCGCGGCTAGCGGGGGGGTCCTACGAGCAGTACTTC. Translation: CASSESRLAGGSYEQYF.

J is TRBJ1-6 and V is TRBV2; D is unclear. CDR3 length: 13 residues. Germline V gives CDR1 SNHLY, CDR2 FYNNEI. Trimming cost V 6 bases and J 9 bases, with 12 bases left between them. In DNA, the CDR3 is TGTGCCAGCAGCTCCGGGCCTGTTTCACCCCTCCACTTT. This codes for CASSSGPVSPLHF. The complete variable domain, with remaining parts taken from reference TRBV2 and TRBJ1-6, reads EPEVTQTPSHQVTQMGQEVILRCVPISNHLYFYWYRQILGQKVEFLVSFYNNEISEKSEIFDDQFSVERPDGSNFTLKIRSTKLEDSAMYFCASSSGPVSPLHFGNGTRLTVT.

The rearrangement uses TRBV7-2 and TRBJ1-1, with D tentatively TRBD1 (6 bases). The germline gives CDR1 SGHTA, CDR2 FQGNSA. V lost 3 bases and J lost 7, with 15 bases in between. The CDR3 is made up of 14 amino acids. The CDR3 is CASSFGGPPYEAFF. The CDR3 nucleotides are TGTGCCAGCAGCTTTGGGGGCCCGCCGTATGAAGCTTTCTTT. Full variable domain (outside the CDR3, taken from reference TRBV7-2 and TRBJ1-1): GAGVSQSPSNKVTEKGKDVELRCDPISGHTALYWYRQSLGQGLEFLIYFQGNSAPDKSGLPSDRFSAERTGGSVSTLTIQRTQQEDSAVYLCASSFGGPPYEAFFGQGTRLTVV.

The chain couples TRBV18 to TRBJ2-2; 7 nucleotides line up with TRBD1. With 4 bases clipped from V and 0 bases from J, the junction kept 5 bases outside the gene matches. Germline V gene sequence: CDR1 KGHSH, CDR2 LQKENI. There are 16 residues in the CDR3. CDR3 bases: TGTGCCAGCTCACGGGACAGCCGCGCGAACACCGGGGAGCTGTTTTTT. It translates to CASSRDSRANTGELFF. Full variable domain (remainder filled in from reference TRBV18 and TRBJ2-2): NAGVMQNPRHLVRRRGQEARLRCSPMKGHSHVYWYRQLPEEGLKFMVYLQKENIIDESGMPKERFSAEFPKEGPSILRIQQVVRGDSAAYFCASSRDSRANTGELFFGEGSRLTVL.

This clone appeared a single time. The rearrangement joins TRBV7-2 to TRBJ1-4, with D tentatively TRBD1 (5 bases). There are 15 residues in the CDR3. V lost 5 bases and J lost 2, with 12 bases in between. CDR1 and CDR2 from the germline V gene are SGHTA and FQGNSA. DNA for the CDR3: TGTGCCAGCAGCCCTGCAGGGTACACTAATGAAAAACTGTTTTTT. It is translated as CASSPAGYTNEKLFF.

The rearrangement uses TRBV9 and TRBJ1-1; TRBD1 matches 8 bases. V gave up 3 bases and J gave up 0 bases; unmatched junction bases: 13. The CDR3 covers 18 residues. In germline, CDR1 is SGDLS, CDR2 YYNGEE. The CDR3 protein is CASSADPTGGGMNTEAFF. The CDR3 coding sequence is TGTGCCAGCAGCGCCGACCCTACAGGGGGGGGAATGAACACTGAAGCTTTCTTT.

The gene calls are TRBV27 and TRBJ2-3; 12 nucleotides line up with TRBD2. The CDR3 contains 18 residues. Trimming removed 6 bases from V and 0 bases from J; junction bases left unmatched: 10. CDR1 and CDR2 (germline): MNHEY, SMNVEV (reference sequence). The CDR3 DNA sequence: TGTGCCAGCAGGGCGGGCCTAGCGGGGGGGCGAAGCACAGATACGCAGTATTTT. Translating it yields CASRAGLAGGRSTDTQYF.

This chain connects TRBV2 to TRBJ1-1; D possibly corresponds to TRBD1 (5 bases). CDR3 length: 13 residues. CDR1 is SNHLY and CDR2 is FYNNEI in the germline V gene. With 4 bases removed from V and 1 base from J, the gap between germline ends came to 7 bases. This CDR3 is CASSGQQNTEAFF. The CDR3 DNA reads as TGTGCCAGCAGTGGACAGCAGAACACTGAAGCTTTCTTT.

Points on this clone: The same CDR3 also results from other DNA sequences found in this sample. The V and J genes are TRBV27 and TRBJ2-3; 7 nucleotides line up with TRBD1. The CDR3 consists of 13 residues. Trimming removed 5 bases from V and 5 bases from J; junction bases left unmatched: 4. Germline loops: CDR1 MNHEY, CDR2 SMNVEV (reference sequence). The CDR3 DNA sequence: TGTGCCAGCAGTACAGGGGTCGTAGATACGCAGTATTTT. The encoded protein is CASSTGVVDTQYF.

The J gene is TRBJ2-1, the V gene TRBV14, with D perhaps TRBD1 or TRBD2 (5 bases each). The ends were cut back, 4 bases at V and 3 bases at J, with 22 bases in the middle. Germline CDR1 SGHDN, CDR2 FVKESK. CDR3 length equals 18 residues. This chain's CDR3 is CASSPPAAWDLDYNEQFF. CDR3 nucleotides: TGTGCCAGCAGCCCCCCGGCTGCCTGGGACCTCGACTACAATGAGCAGTTCTTC.

This chain connects TRBV6-1 to TRBJ1-3, with a possible D match to TRBD1 (6 bases). The CDR3 runs to 13 residues. V was cut by 3 bases and J by 5 bases, with 8 bases left in between. Germline V gives CDR1 MNHNS, CDR2 SASEGT. The CDR3 DNA reads as TGTGCCAGCAGTGACGGACAGCGAAACACCATATATTTT. This encodes CASSDGQRNTIYF.

This clone is a singleton in its sample. The genes are TRBV4-2 and TRBJ2-5, with a tentative D call TRBD2 (6 bases). The CDR3 is 13 amino acids. V lost 0 bases, J lost 5 bases, and 7 bases lay in between. In germline, CDR1 is LGHNA, CDR2 YNFKEQ. The CDR3 is CASSQDRGETQYF. For the CDR3, the DNA is TGTGCCAGCAGCCAAGATCGGGGGGAGACCCAGTACTTC.

The rearrangement joins TRBV11-2 to TRBJ1-4, with D maybe TRBD1 (5 bases). The V gene's germline CDR1 is SGHAT and CDR2 FQNNGV. Trimming shortened V by 2 bases and J by 6 bases, and 10 bases separated the two germline ends. This CDR3 has 14 residues. CDR3 sequence reads: CASSLSTVDEKLFF. The CDR3 bases are TGTGCCAGCAGCTTATCGACAGTAGATGAAAAACTGTTTTTT. The full variable domain, completed using reference TRBV11-2 and TRBJ1-4, is EAGVAQSPRYKIIEKRQSVAFWCNPISGHATLYWYQQILGQGPKLLIQFQNNGVVDDSQLPKDRFSAERLKGVDSTLKIQPAKLEDSAVYLCASSLSTVDEKLFFGSGTQLSVL.

The chain couples TRBV3-1 (or the pseudogene TRBV3-2) to TRBJ2-7; 7 bases fit TRBD1. The germline gives CDR1 LGHDT, CDR2 YNNKEL (reference sequence). This CDR3 has 15 residues. The junction had 6 bases not matched to a gene; V was cut back by 4 bases and J by 0 bases. The CDR3 is CASSPLQGFSYEQYF. CDR3 bases: TGTGCCAGCAGCCCACTACAGGGGTTCTCCTACGAGCAGTACTTC.

This chain joins TRBV7-9 and TRBJ2-7; 7 bases agree with TRBD2. The ends lost 3 bases at V and 2 bases at J; junction bases unmatched: 4. The CDR3 spans 14 residues. In germline, CDR1 is SEHNR, CDR2 FQNEAQ (reference sequence). As DNA, the CDR3 is TGTGCCAGCAGCTTTGGAGCGGGGCCCTACGAGCAGTACTTC. Protein product: CASSFGAGPYEQYF.

This chain joins TRBV6-2 or TRBV6-3 and TRBJ2-3; D not resolved. The CDR3 has 14 residues. V gave up 0 bases and J gave up 6 bases, with 10 bases separating them. CDR1 MNHEY and CDR2 SVGEGT come from the germline V gene. Here the CDR3 reads CASSYSPVIDTQYF. CDR3 nucleotide sequence: TGTGCCAGCAGTTACTCCCCAGTAATTGATACGCAGTATTTT.

This clone was seen a few times. This rearrangement joins TRBV6-5 to TRBJ1-1; tentative D call: TRBD1 (5 bases). Trimming removed 7 bases from V and 5 bases from J, with 14 bases in between. CDR3 length equals 13 residues. Germline values: CDR1 MNHEY, CDR2 SVGAGI. As DNA, the CDR3 is TGTGCCAGCAAGACCTTCCCAGGGACTGAAGCTTTCTTT. It specifies CASKTFPGTEAFF.